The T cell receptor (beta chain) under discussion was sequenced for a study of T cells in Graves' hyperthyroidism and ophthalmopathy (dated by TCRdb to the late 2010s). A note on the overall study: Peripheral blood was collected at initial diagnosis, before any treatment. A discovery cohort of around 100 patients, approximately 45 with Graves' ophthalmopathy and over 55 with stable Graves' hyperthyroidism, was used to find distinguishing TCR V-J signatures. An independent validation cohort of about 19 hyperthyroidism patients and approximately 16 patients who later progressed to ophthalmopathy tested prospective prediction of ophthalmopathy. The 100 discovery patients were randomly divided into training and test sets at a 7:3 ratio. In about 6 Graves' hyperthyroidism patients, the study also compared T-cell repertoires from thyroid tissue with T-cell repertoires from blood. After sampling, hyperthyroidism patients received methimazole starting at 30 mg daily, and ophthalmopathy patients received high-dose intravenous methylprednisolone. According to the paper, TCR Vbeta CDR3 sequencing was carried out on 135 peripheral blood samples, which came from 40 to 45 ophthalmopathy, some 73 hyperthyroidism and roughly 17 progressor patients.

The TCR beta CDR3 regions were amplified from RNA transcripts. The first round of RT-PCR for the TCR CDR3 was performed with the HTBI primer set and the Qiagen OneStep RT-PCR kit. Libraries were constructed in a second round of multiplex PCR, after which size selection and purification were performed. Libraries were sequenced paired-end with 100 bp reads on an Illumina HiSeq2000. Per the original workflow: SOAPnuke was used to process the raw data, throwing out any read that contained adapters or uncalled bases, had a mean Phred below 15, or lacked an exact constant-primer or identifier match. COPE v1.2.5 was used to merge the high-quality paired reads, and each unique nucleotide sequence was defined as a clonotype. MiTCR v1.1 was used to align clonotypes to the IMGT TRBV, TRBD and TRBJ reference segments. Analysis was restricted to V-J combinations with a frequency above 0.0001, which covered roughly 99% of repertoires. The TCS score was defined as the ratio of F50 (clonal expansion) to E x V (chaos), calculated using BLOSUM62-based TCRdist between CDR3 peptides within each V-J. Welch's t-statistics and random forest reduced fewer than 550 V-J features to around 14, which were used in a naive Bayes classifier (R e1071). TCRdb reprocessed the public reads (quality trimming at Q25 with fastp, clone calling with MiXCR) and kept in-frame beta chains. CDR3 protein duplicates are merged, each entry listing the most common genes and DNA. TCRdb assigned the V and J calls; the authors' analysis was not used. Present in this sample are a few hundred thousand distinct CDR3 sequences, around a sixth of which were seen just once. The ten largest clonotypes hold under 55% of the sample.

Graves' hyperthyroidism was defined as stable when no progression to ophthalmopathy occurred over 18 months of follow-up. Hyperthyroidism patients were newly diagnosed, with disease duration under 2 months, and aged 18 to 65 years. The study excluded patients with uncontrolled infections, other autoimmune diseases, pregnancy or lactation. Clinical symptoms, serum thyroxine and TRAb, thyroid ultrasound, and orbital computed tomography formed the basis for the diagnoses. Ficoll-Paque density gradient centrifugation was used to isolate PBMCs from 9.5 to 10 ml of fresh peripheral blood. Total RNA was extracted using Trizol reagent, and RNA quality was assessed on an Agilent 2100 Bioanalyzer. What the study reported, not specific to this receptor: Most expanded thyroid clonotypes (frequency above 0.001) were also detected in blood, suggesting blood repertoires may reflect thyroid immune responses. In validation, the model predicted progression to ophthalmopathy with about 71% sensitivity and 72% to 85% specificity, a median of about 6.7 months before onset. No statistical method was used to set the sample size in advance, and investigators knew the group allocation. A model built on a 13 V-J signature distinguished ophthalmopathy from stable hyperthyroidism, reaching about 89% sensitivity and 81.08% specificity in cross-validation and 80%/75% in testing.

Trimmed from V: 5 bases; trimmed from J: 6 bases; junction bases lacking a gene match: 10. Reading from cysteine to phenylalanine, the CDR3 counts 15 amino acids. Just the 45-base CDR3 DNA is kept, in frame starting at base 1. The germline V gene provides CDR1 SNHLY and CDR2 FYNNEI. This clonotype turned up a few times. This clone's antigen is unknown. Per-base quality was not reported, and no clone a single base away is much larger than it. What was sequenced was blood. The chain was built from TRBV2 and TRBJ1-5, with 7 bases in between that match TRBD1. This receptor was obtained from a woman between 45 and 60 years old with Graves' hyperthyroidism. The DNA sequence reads TGTGCCAGCAGTACAAGCCGGGACAGTACTCAGCCCCAGCATTTT. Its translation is CASSTSRDSTQPQHF.